These 29 T cell receptor beta chains originate from one sample sequenced in a study of T-cell reconstitution after alpha-beta-depleted transplantation in children. Preparation of the TCRbeta library involved a method that used unique molecular identifiers. One entry per CDR3 protein results from TCRdb running MiXCR on the PCR reads. The sample consists of about 610,000 distinct CDR3 sequences, under 12% of them appearing once. Sequencing used PBMCs from the stem cell graft donor, obtained from the stem cell graft. The receptors derive from a human donor who donated a stem cell graft to a child with acute myeloid leukemia.

The V call is TRBV5-6, the J call TRBJ1-2, with D unresolved. V was pared by 0 bases and J by 6 bases, with 21 bases between. CDR3 length: 17 amino acids. Germline loops: CDR1 SGHDT, CDR2 YYEEEE. This CDR3 is CASSLVRPESWADGYTF. The DNA of the CDR3 is TGTGCCAGCAGCTTGGTGCGGCCCGAAAGTTGGGCCGATGGCTACACCTTC.

This clonotype was seen at least ten times. The V gene is TRBV11-2, the J gene TRBJ2-7; no firm D call. The CDR3 has 13 amino acids. Trimming left V 5 bases short and J 3 bases short, with 11 bases between. The germline CDR1 and CDR2 sequences are SGHAT and FQNNGV. The CDR3 region is CASSLSDNYEQYF. DNA of the CDR3: TGTGCCAGCAGCCTCAGTGACAACTACGAGCAGTACTTC.

The chain carries TRBV29-1 and TRBJ1-1, with 7 bases lining up with TRBD1. CDR1 and CDR2 (germline): SQVTM, ANQGSEA. Unmatched junction bases numbered 4, after V lost 3 bases and J lost 6 bases. The CDR3 is made up of 12 amino acids. In DNA, the CDR3 is TGCAGCGTTGAGACAGGGATTCCTGAAGCTTTCTTT. Encoded protein: CSVETGIPEAFF.

V is TRBV12-3 or TRBV12-4 and J is TRBJ2-3; 7 bases agree with TRBD1. The CDR3 contains 13 residues. J gave up 6 bases and V 5 bases, and 5 bases lay outside the gene matches. The CDR3 DNA follows: TGTGCCAGCAGTCCAGACAGGGCGGATACGCAGTATTTT. This codes for CASSPDRADTQYF.

This clonotype was seen a handful of times. The V and J genes are TRBV28 and TRBJ1-1; the D is unclear. From germline, CDR1 is MDHEN and CDR2 SYDVKM. CDR3 length: 9 residues. V lost 8 bases and J 7 bases, leaving 5 bases between the germline ends. CDR3 protein: CASGDEAFF. Written as DNA, the CDR3 is TGTGCCAGCGGGGATGAAGCTTTCTTT.

The rearrangement links TRBV15 to TRBJ2-7, with a possible D match to TRBD2 (5 bases). The V and J ends lost 2 bases and 4 bases respectively, with 15 bases between them. Germline assignment: CDR1 LNHNV and CDR2 YYDKDF (reference sequence). The CDR3 runs to 15 residues. CDR3 region: CATSRNSGQGYEQYF. CDR3 DNA: TGTGCCACCAGCAGAAACAGCGGCCAAGGGTACGAGCAGTACTTC.

This clonotype was counted many times. The rearrangement joins TRBV20-1 to TRBJ2-7; D could derive from TRBD1 or TRBD2 (5 bases each). This CDR3 is 14 amino acids long. Germline values: CDR1 DFQATT, CDR2 SNEGSKA (reference sequence). Trimming shortened V by 3 bases and J by 7 bases, and 19 bases separated the two germline ends. CDR3 bases: TGCAGTGCTAGGGGCAGGGCTAGCTCCGATGAGCAGTACTTC. Amino acids: CSARGRASSDEQYF.

In its sample, this clonotype was seen a few times. The J gene is TRBJ2-2, the V gene TRBV19; possible D gene TRBD1, 5 bases. CDR1 is LNHDA and CDR2 is SQIVND in the germline V gene (reference sequence). The length of the CDR3 is 15 residues. Trimming took 4 bases from V and 6 from J, leaving 15 bases between them. CDR3 region: CASSTAGASAGELFF. As DNA, the CDR3 is TGTGCCAGTAGTACCGCTGGGGCATCGGCCGGGGAGCTGTTTTTT.

This clonotype was seen ten or more times. J is TRBJ2-1 and V is TRBV29-1; tentative D call: TRBD2 (6 bases). CDR1 SQVTM and CDR2 ANQGSEA come from the germline V gene. The CDR3 spans 15 residues. Trimming removed 4 bases at V and 6 bases at J, with 19 bases between. The CDR3 is CSVASVRGFGNEQFF. For the CDR3, the DNA is TGCAGCGTTGCGTCCGTGCGGGGCTTTGGCAATGAGCAGTTCTTC.

The V gene is TRBV6-1, the J gene TRBJ1-4, with 9 bases that match TRBD1. With V trimmed by 6 bases and J by 8 bases, 10 bases remained unmatched. Germline CDR1 MNHNS, CDR2 SASEGT. The CDR3 covers 15 residues. The CDR3 here is CASREIQGAKEKLFF. In nucleotides, the CDR3 is TGTGCCAGCAGGGAAATACAGGGGGCGAAAGAAAAACTGTTTTTT.

This clonotype was counted a few times. With a much larger clone just one base away, this may be a read error. This chain uses TRBV29-1 with TRBJ2-7; a possible D gene is TRBD1 (5 bases). The germline CDR1 and CDR2 sequences are SQVTM and ANQGSEA. This CDR3 comprises 13 residues. CDR3 protein: CRVDKGRVDEQYF. CDR3 DNA: TGCCGCGTTGATAAGGGCAGGGTAGACGAGCAGTACTTC.

In its sample, this clonotype was seen many times. The V and J genes are TRBV20-1 and TRBJ2-2; 11 nucleotides match TRBD2. The germline gives CDR1 DFQATT, CDR2 SNEGSKA (reference sequence). This CDR3 is 14 amino acids long. J gave up 6 bases and V 6 bases, and 6 bases lay outside the gene matches. CDR3 amino acids: CSATSGREAGELFF. CDR3 in DNA: TGCAGTGCCACTAGCGGGAGAGAAGCCGGGGAGCTGTTTTTT.

This clonotype was detected a few times. This rearrangement joins TRBV9 to TRBJ1-5; 7 bases are a match to TRBD1. Germline V gene lookup returns CDR1 SGDLS and CDR2 YYNGEE. After removal of 1 base from V and 6 bases from J, the junction contained 4 bases not matched to a gene. The length of the CDR3 is 14 residues. The CDR3 DNA is TGTGCCAGCAGCGTATCAGGGGGGGCTCAGCCCCAGCATTTT. Its protein is CASSVSGGAQPQHF.

This clonotype has a handful of counts. The DNA of the CDR3 is TGTGCCAGCAGCTTAGCGTACAGACAAAACACTGAAGCTTTCTTT. Amino acids: CASSLAYRQNTEAFF. The V gene is TRBV7-2, the J gene TRBJ1-1; D is unclear. The CDR3 covers 15 residues. The V gene's germline CDR1 is SGHTA and CDR2 FQGNSA. Trimming took 0 bases from V and 2 from J, leaving 10 bases between them.

This clonotype was counted a few times. This sequence joins TRBV11-2 and TRBJ2-7; no definite D call. V lost 0 bases to trimming and J lost 3 bases, with 9 bases between them. This CDR3 is built from 14 residues. CDR1 and CDR2 from the germline V gene are SGHAT and FQNNGV. CDR3 sequence (DNA): TGTGCCAGCAGCTTAGATTCCGCGGTCTACGAGCAGTACTTC. Its protein product is CASSLDSAVYEQYF.

This clonotype has more than one count but fewer than ten. The gene calls are TRBV7-9 and TRBJ2-1; D ambiguous. The germline V gene encodes CDR1 SEHNR and CDR2 FQNEAQ (reference sequence). V was pared by 5 bases and J by 8 bases, with 7 bases between. CDR3 length: 11 amino acids. CDR3 loop: CASSPQYEQFF. For the CDR3, the DNA is TGTGCCAGCAGCCCCCAGTATGAGCAGTTCTTC.

This chain joins TRBV7-2 and TRBJ2-1, with 7 bases identical to TRBD1. Germline lookup yields CDR1 SGHTA and CDR2 FQGNSA. The CDR3 is made up of 16 amino acids. Trimming took 5 bases from V and 7 from J; bases not matched to a gene: 14. The CDR3 nucleotides are TGTGCCAGCAGCCCAAGACCCGGACAGGTTTCTAATGAGCAGTTCTTC. This codes for CASSPRPGQVSNEQFF.

This clonotype was found a few times. This chain joins TRBV6-2 or TRBV6-3 and TRBJ2-4; D is ambiguous. Germline lookup yields CDR1 MNHEY and CDR2 SVGEGT. CDR3 length equals 17 residues. V was clipped by 6 bases and J by 0 bases, with 18 bases between them. CDR3 DNA: TGTGCCAGCAGCGGATCTCAGGCTAGACGAGCCAAAAACATTCAGTACTTC. This translates into CASSGSQARRAKNIQYF.

J is TRBJ2-3 and V is TRBV28, with 15 nucleotides matching TRBD2. The CDR3 contains 16 residues. CDR1 is MDHEN, CDR2 SYDVKM, per germline. V lost 2 bases, J lost 9 bases, and 6 bases stayed unmatched. DNA for the CDR3: TGTGCCAGCAGTTTAAGGACTAGCGGGAGGGCCGGGACGCAGTATTTT. Protein: CASSLRTSGRAGTQYF.

A few counts support this clonotype. The chain has TRBV24-1 and TRBJ2-1; 7 nucleotides agree with TRBD2. V lost 5 bases to trimming and J lost 5 bases; unmatched junction nucleotides: 17. Germline assignment: CDR1 KGHDR and CDR2 SFDVKD. The CDR3 totals 18 residues. The CDR3 bases are TGTGCCACCAGTGTGGGGGGAGGAGCGGGATTCCTCGACAATGAGCAGTTCTTC. As protein: CATSVGGGAGFLDNEQFF.

The V and J genes are TRBV18 and TRBJ2-1; D is perhaps TRBD2 (6 bases). Trimming left V 6 bases short and J 8 bases short, with 17 bases between. Germline-derived CDR1 and CDR2 are KGHSH and LQKENI. The CDR3 sequence is 14 residues long. The CDR3 DNA sequence: TGTGCCAGCTCCTCCGGCGGCGGGACGTATGAGCAGTTCTTC. Protein: CASSSGGGTYEQFF.

This clonotype was counted many times. V is TRBV5-1 and J is TRBJ2-7; 8 bases are a match to TRBD1. Trimming removed 4 bases from V and 1 base from J; junction bases left unmatched: 1. Germline assignment: CDR1 SGHRS and CDR2 YFSETQ. The CDR3 length is 13 residues. CDR3 sequence: CASSRDRSYEQYF. For the CDR3, the DNA is TGCGCCAGCAGCAGGGACAGGTCCTACGAGCAGTACTTC.

The rearrangement links TRBV29-1 to TRBJ2-4; 7 bases are shared with TRBD1. Germline V gives CDR1 SQVTM, CDR2 ANQGSEA. CDR3 size: 13 residues. The junction had 12 bases not matched to a gene; V was cut back by 7 bases and J by 9 bases. In DNA form, the CDR3 reads TGCAGCGCTCCGACAGGGCCGGGCGGCATTCAGTACTTC. Translated: CSAPTGPGGIQYF.

This clonotype showed up just a few times. The genes are TRBV6-2 or TRBV6-3 and TRBJ2-3, with 7 positions matching TRBD2. CDR1 is MNHEY, CDR2 SVGEGT, per germline. This CDR3 has 17 residues. The junction had 14 bases not matched to a gene; V was cut back by 6 bases and J by 2 bases. CDR3 DNA: TGTGCCAGCAGCCCCTTGACTAGCTTTACTTTCACAGATACGCAGTATTTT. Its translation is CASSPLTSFTFTDTQYF.

This CDR3 reads CASSSGFDSATNEKLFF. CDR3 bases: TGTGCCAGCAGCTCCGGATTTGACAGCGCAACTAATGAAAAACTGTTTTTT. V and J are TRBV12-3 or TRBV12-4 and TRBJ1-4; tentative D call: TRBD1 (5 bases). The CDR3 is 17 amino acids. The V end was cut by 6 bases, the J end by 0 bases, with 17 bases between.

The table lists this clonotype with a few counts. This sequence joins TRBV29-1 and TRBJ1-5; TRBD1 aligns across 10 bases. V trimming: 7 bases; J trimming: 4 bases; junction bases outside the gene matches: 4. Germline assignment: CDR1 SQVTM and CDR2 ANQGSEA. The CDR3 runs to 13 residues. CDR3: CSAKDRGNQPQHF. As DNA, the CDR3 is TGCAGCGCCAAGGACAGGGGGAATCAGCCCCAGCATTTT.

The V call is TRBV28, the J call TRBJ1-2; 8 bases agree with TRBD1. With V trimmed by 4 bases and J by 11 bases, 15 bases remained unmatched. The CDR3 spans 15 residues. Germline V gene sequence: CDR1 MDHEN, CDR2 SYDVKM. In DNA, the CDR3 is TGTGCCAGCAGTTACATGATAGGACAGGGTAATTCTTACACCTTC. Translation gives CASSYMIGQGNSYTF.

The genes are TRBV28 and TRBJ2-6; a weak D match, TRBD1 (6 bases). The CDR3 covers 18 residues. With 5 bases removed from V and 0 bases from J, the gap between germline ends came to 17 bases. Per germline, CDR1 MDHEN and CDR2 SYDVKM. The CDR3 loop is CASSRLGAQNSGANVLTF. CDR3 nucleotide sequence: TGTGCCAGCAGTCGCCTGGGGGCCCAAAACTCTGGGGCCAACGTCCTGACTTTC.

Many counts were recorded for this clonotype. This chain joins TRBV6-5 and TRBJ1-6, with TRBD1 identical over 11 bases. The CDR3 length is 15 residues. The V and J ends lost 2 bases and 9 bases, in that order; junction bases with no gene match: 3. Germline lookup yields CDR1 MNHEY and CDR2 SVGAGI. Here the CDR3 reads CASSYAGTGGSPLHF. DNA for the CDR3: TGTGCCAGCAGTTACGCCGGGACAGGGGGTTCACCCCTCCACTTT.